The T cell receptor (beta chain) under discussion was sequenced for a study of T-cell reconstitution after alpha-beta-depleted transplantation in children. Unique molecular identifiers were built into the TCRbeta library. Each CDR3 protein gets one entry after TCRdb re-called the PCR reads with MiXCR. Here the sample spans hundreds of thousands of distinct CDR3 sequences, about 15% being singletons. There are many counts of this clonotype. This CDR3 contains 12 residues. The V and J ends lost 3 bases and 2 bases respectively, with 3 bases between them. Germline values: CDR1 ENHRY, CDR2 SYGVKD. Source: PBMCs from the stem cell graft donor, taken from the stem cell graft. This TCR came from a human donor who donated a stem cell graft to a child with acute myeloid leukemia. The chain has TRBV10-3 and TRBJ2-3, with D unclear. CDR3 DNA sequence: TGTGCCATCAGTGACCTCACAGATACGCAGTATTTT. This translates into CAISDLTDTQYF.